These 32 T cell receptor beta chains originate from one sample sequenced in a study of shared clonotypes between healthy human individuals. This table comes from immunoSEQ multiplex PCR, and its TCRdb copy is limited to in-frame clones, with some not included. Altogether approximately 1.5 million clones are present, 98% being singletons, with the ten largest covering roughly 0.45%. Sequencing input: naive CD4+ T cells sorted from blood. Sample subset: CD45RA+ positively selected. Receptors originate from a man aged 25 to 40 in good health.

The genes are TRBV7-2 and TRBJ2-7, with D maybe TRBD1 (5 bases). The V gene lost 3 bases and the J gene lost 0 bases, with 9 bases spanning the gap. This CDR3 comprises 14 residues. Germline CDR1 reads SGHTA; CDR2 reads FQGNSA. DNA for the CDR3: TGTGCCAGCAGCTTCCAGGGTAGCTCCTACGAGCAGTACTTC. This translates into CASSFQGSSYEQYF.

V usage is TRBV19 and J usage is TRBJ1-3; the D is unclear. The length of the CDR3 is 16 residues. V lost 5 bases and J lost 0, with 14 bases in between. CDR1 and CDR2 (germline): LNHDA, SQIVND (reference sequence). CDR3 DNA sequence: TGTGCCAGTAGTCCCACGCCGGGATTCTCTGGAAACACCATATATTTT. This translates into CASSPTPGFSGNTIYF.

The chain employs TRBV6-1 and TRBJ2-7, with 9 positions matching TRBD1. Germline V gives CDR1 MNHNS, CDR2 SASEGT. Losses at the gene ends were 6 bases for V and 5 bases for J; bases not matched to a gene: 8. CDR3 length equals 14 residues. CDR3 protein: CASSRDRVVHEQYF. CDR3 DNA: TGTGCCAGCAGCCGGGACAGGGTGGTCCACGAGCAGTACTTC.

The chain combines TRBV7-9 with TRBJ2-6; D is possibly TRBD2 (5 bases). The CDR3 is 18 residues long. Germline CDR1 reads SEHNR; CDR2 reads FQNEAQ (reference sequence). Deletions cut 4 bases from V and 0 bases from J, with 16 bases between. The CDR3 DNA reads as TGTGCCAGCAGCTCGGTTAGGGCTAGCCGCTCTGGGGCCAACGTCCTGACTTTC. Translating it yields CASSSVRASRSGANVLTF.

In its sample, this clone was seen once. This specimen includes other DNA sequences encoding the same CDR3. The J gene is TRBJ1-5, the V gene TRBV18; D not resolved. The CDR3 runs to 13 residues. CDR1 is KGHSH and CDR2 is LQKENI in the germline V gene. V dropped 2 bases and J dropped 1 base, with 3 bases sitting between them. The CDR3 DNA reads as TGTGCCAGCTCACCAAGGAGCAATCAGCCCCAGCATTTT. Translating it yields CASSPRSNQPQHF.

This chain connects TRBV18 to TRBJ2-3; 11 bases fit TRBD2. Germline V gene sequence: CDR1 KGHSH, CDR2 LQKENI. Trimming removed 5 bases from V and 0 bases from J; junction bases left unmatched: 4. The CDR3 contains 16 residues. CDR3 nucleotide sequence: TGTGCCAGCTCATATCTAGCGGGAGGAAGCACAGATACGCAGTATTTT. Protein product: CASSYLAGGSTDTQYF.

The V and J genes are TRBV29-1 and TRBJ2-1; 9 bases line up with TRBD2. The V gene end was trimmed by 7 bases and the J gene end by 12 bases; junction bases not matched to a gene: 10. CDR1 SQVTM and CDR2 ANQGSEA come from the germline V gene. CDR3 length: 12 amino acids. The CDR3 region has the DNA TGCAGCGCCCTTAGCGGGAGTGGTGGGCAGTTCTTC. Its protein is CSALSGSGGQFF.

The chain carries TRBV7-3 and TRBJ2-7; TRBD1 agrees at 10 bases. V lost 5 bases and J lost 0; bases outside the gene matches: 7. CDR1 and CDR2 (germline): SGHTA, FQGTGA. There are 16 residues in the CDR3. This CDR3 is CASSRTGTGVSYEQYF. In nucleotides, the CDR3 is TGTGCCAGCAGCCGGACCGGGACAGGGGTCTCCTACGAGCAGTACTTC.

The CDR3 nucleotides are TGTGCCAGCTCAGGTCTTTATGGCTACACCTTC. Translating it yields CASSGLYGYTF. The V and J genes are TRBV5-4 and TRBJ1-2; D not resolved. The CDR3 contains 11 residues. V lost 7 bases to trimming and J lost 5 bases, with 9 bases between them. CDR1 is SGHNT and CDR2 is YYREEE in the germline V gene (reference sequence). The full variable domain, with the rest looked up from reference TRBV5-4 and TRBJ1-2, is ETGVTQSPTHLIKTRGQQVTLRCSSQSGHNTVSWYQQALGQGPQFIFQYYREEENGRGNFPPRFSGLQFPNYSSELNVNALELDDSALYLCASSGLYGYTFGSGTRLTVV.

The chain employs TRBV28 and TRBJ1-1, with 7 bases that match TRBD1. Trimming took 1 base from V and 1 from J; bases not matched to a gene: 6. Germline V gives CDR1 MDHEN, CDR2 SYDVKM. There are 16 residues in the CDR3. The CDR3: CASSLSRGYGNTEAFF. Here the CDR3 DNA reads TGTGCCAGCAGTTTATCCAGGGGGTACGGGAACACTGAAGCTTTCTTT. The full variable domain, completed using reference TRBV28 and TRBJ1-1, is DVKVTQSSRYLVKRTGEKVFLECVQDMDHENMFWYRQDPGLGLRLIYFSYDVKMKEKGDIPEGYSVSREKKERFSLILESASTNQTSMYLCASSLSRGYGNTEAFFGQGTRLTVV.

CDR3 nucleotide sequence: TGTGCCAGCAGCTTAGCCAGCGGAGCGACAGATACGCAGTATTTT. This gives the protein CASSLASGATDTQYF. The chain uses TRBV7-9 and TRBJ2-3; tentatively, D is TRBD2 (5 bases). The CDR3 sequence is 15 residues long. The germline V gene has CDR1 SEHNR and CDR2 FQNEAQ (reference sequence). Trimming pared 0 bases from V and 3 bases from J, leaving 10 bases between. The full variable domain, rest sourced from reference TRBV7-9 and TRBJ2-3, is DTGVSQNPRHKITKRGQNVTFRCDPISEHNRLYWYRQTLGQGPEFLTYFQNEAQLEKSRLLSDRFSAERPKGSFSTLEIQRTEQGDSAMYLCASSLASGATDTQYFGPGTRLTVL.

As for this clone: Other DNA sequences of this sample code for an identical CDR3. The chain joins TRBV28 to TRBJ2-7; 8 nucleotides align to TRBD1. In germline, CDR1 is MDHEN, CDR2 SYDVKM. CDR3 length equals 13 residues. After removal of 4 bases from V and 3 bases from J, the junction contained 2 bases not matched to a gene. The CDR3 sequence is CASSSTGVYEQYF. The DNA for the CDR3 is TGTGCCAGCAGTTCGACAGGGGTCTACGAGCAGTACTTC.

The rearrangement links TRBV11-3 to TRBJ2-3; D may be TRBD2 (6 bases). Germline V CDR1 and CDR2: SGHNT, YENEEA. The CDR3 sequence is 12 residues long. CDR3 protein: CASGTSTDTQYF. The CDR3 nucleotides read TGTGCTAGCGGAACAAGCACAGATACGCAGTATTTT. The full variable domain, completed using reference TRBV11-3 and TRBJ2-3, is EAGVVQSPRYKIIEKKQPVAFWCNPISGHNTLYWYLQNLGQGPELLIRYENEEAVDDSQLPKDRFSAERLKGVDSTLKIQPAELGDSAVYLCASGTSTDTQYFGPGTRLTVL.

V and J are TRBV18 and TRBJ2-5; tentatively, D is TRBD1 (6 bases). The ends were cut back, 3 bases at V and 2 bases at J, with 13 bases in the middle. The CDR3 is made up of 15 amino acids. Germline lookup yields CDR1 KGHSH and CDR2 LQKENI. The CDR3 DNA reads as TGTGCCAGCTCACCTAGGACAGCACTTCAAGAGACCCAGTACTTC. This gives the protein CASSPRTALQETQYF.

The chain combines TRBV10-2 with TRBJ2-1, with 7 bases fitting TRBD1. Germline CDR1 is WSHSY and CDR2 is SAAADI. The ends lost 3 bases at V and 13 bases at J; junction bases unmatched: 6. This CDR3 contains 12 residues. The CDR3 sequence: CASSDLGQSQFF. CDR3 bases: TGCGCCAGCAGTGACCTGGGACAGTCCCAGTTCTTC.

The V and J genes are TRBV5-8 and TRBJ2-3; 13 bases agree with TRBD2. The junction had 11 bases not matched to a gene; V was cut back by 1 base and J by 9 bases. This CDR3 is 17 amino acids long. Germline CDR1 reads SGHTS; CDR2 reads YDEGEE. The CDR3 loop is CASSLRVGLAGPATQYF. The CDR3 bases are TGTGCCAGCAGCTTGCGAGTGGGACTAGCGGGACCGGCCACGCAGTATTTT.

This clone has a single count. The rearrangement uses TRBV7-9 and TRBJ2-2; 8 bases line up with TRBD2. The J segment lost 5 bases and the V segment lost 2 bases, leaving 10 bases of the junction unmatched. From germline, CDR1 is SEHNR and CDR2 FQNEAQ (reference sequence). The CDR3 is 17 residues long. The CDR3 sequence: CASSLSGSRVITGELFF. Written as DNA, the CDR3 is TGTGCCAGCAGCTTAAGCGGGAGTCGGGTTATTACCGGGGAGCTGTTTTTT.

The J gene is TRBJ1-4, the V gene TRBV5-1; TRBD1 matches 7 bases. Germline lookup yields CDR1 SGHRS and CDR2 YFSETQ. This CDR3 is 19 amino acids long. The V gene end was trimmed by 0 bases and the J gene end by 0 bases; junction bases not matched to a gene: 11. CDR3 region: CASSLVRTGNPATNEKLFF. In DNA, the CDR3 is TGCGCCAGCAGCTTGGTACGGACAGGAAACCCCGCAACTAATGAAAAACTGTTTTTT.

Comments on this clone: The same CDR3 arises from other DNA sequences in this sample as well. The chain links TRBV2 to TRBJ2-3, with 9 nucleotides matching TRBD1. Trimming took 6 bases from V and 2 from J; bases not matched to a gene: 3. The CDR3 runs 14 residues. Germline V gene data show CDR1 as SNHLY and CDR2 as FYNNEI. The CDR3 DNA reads TGTGCCAGCAGGAGGGACAGGGCCACAGATACGCAGTATTTT. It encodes CASRRDRATDTQYF.

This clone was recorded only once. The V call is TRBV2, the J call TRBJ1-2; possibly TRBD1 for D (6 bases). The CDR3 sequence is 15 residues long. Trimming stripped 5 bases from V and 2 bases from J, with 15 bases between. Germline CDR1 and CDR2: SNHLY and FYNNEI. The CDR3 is CASSSTGTKNYGYTF. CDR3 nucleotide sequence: TGTGCCAGCAGTTCAACCGGGACAAAAAACTATGGCTACACCTTC. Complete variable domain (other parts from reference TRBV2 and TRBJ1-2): EPEVTQTPSHQVTQMGQEVILRCVPISNHLYFYWYRQILGQKVEFLVSFYNNEISEKSEIFDDQFSVERPDGSNFTLKIRSTKLEDSAMYFCASSSTGTKNYGYTFGSGTRLTVV.

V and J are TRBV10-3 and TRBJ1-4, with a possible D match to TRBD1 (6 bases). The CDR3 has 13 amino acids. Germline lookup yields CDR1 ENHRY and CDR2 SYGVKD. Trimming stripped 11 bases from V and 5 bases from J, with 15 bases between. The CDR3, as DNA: TGTGCCGCAAGGGGGGTTGAGAATGAAAAACTGTTTTTT. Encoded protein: CAARGVENEKLFF.

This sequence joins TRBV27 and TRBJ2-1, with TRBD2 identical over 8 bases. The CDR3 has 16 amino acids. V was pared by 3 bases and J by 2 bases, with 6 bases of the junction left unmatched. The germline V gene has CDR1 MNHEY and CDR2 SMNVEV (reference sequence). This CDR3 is CASSFWSGSPYNEQFF. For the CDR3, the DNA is TGTGCCAGCAGTTTTTGGAGCGGGAGTCCCTACAATGAGCAGTTCTTC.

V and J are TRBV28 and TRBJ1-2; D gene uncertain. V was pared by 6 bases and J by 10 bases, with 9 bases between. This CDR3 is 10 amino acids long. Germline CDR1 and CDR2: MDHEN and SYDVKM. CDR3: CASRQTLYTF. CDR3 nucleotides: TGTGCCAGCAGACAGACCCTCTACACCTTC.

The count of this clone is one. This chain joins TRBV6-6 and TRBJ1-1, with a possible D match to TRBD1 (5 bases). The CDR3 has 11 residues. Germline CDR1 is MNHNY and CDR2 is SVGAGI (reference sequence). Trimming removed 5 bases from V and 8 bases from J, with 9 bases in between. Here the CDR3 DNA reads TGTGCCAGCAGTGGGAACAGGGAAGCTTTCTTT. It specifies CASSGNREAFF.

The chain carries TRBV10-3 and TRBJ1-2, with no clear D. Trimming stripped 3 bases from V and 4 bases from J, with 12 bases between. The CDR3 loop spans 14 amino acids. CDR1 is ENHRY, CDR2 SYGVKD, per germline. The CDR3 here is CAISDPDWSYGYTF. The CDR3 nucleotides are TGTGCCATCAGTGATCCGGACTGGAGCTATGGCTACACCTTC.

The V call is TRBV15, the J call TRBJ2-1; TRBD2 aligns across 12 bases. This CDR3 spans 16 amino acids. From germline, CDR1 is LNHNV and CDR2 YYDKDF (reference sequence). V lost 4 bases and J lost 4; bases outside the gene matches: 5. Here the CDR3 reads CATSKILAGGYNEQFF. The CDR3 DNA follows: TGTGCCACCAGCAAAATCCTAGCGGGAGGGTACAATGAGCAGTTCTTC.

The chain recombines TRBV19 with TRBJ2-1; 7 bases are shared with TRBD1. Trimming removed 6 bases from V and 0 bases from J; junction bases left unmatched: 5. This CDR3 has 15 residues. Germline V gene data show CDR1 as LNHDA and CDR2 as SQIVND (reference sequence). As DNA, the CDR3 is TGTGCCAGTAGATCAGGGGGATCCTCCTACAATGAGCAGTTCTTC. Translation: CASRSGGSSYNEQFF.

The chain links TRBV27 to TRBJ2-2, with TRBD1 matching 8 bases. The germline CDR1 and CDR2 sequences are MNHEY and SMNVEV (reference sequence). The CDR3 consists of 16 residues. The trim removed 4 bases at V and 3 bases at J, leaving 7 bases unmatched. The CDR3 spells CASSSRGREDTGELFF. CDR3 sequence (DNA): TGTGCCAGCAGTTCCAGGGGGCGCGAGGACACCGGGGAGCTGTTTTTT.

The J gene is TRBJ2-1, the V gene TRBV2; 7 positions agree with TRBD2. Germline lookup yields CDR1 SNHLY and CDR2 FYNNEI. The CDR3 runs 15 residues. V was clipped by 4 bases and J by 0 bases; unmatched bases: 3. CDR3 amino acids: CASSASGGSYNEQFF. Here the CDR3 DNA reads TGTGCCAGCAGTGCTTCGGGGGGCTCCTACAATGAGCAGTTCTTC. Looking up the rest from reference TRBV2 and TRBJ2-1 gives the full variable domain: EPEVTQTPSHQVTQMGQEVILRCVPISNHLYFYWYRQILGQKVEFLVSFYNNEISEKSEIFDDQFSVERPDGSNFTLKIRSTKLEDSAMYFCASSASGGSYNEQFFGPGTRLTVL.

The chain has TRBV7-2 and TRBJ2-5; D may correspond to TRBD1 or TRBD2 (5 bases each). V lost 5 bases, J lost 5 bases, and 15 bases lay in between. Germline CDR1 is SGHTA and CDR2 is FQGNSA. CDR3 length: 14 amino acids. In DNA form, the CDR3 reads TGTGCCAGCAGCCGGGACGCCCGCTCTGAGACCCAGTACTTC. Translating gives CASSRDARSETQYF.

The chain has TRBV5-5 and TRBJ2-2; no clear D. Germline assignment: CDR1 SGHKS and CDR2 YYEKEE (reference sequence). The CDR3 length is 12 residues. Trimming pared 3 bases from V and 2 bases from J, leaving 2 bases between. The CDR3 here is CASSYNTGELFF. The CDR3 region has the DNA TGTGCCAGCAGCTACAACACCGGGGAGCTGTTTTTT.

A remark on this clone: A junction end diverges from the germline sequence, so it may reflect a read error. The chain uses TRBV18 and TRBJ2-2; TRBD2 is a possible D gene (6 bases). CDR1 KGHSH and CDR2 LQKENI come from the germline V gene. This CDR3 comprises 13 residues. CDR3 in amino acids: CASSHGEAGELFF. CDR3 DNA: TGTGCCAGCTCACACGGGGAGGCCGGGGAACTGTTTTTT.